This TCR beta chain is drawn from a study of cytomegalovirus exposure and HLA in healthy donors. Regarding the study as a whole: Presence/absence analyses supposed approximately even sequencing depth among donors.

Remarks on this clone: What it recognizes is unknown.

The PCR was carried out with 60 Vbeta primers and 13 Jbeta primers. Using immunoSEQ multiplex PCR, the repertoire was profiled, and TCRdb retains in-frame clones only, with some absent. The sample includes approximately 170,000 clones, roughly four fifths of them seen just once. In germline, CDR1 is LNHNV, CDR2 YYDKDF (reference sequence). Trimming pared 1 base from V and 7 bases from J, leaving 5 bases between. CDR3 length equals 12 residues. Donors were nominally healthy when sampled, though unrecorded immune exposures were likely. This TCR was sampled from a middle-aged man in good health and CMV-seronegative. The sequenced sample was PBMCs. This sequence joins TRBV15 and TRBJ1-5; D gene uncertain. Here the CDR3 DNA reads TGTGCCACCAGCAGAGGAGGGCAGCCCCAGCATTTT. Translation gives CATSRGGQPQHF.